These 28 T cell receptor beta chains originate from one sample sequenced in a study of blood T cell repertoires in COVID-19 (dated by TCRdb to about 2020). The library relied on the immunoSEQ multiplex PCR assay. The clones in this table, taken by TCRdb from immuneACCESS, are in-frame only. Not every clone is retained; where verified, under half of the shortfall comes from an unresolved V gene, and the cause of the rest is unknown. The sample records 200,000 to 300,000 clones, 70% to 90% of which are singletons. The top ten clones comprise 0.87% of the sample. The sample taken for sequencing was PBMCs or T cells enriched from blood (not recorded which). These receptors all stem from a man between 45 and 60 years old who had been exposed to COVID-19.

V gene TRBV27 combines with J gene TRBJ2-3; possibly TRBD1 for D (6 bases). Between the trimmed V and J ends, which lost 1 base and 0 bases, there was a span of 23 bases. Germline-derived CDR1 and CDR2 are MNHEY and SMNVEV (reference sequence). The CDR3 is made up of 20 amino acids. The CDR3 nucleotides are TGTGCCAGCAGTTTATTCTCACTTCCCTCACGGACAGCTAGCACAGATACGCAGTATTTT. It yields the protein CASSLFSLPSRTASTDTQYF.

V is TRBV19 and J is TRBJ2-7, with D maybe TRBD2 (6 bases). CDR3 length equals 14 residues. The V end lost 3 bases, the J end lost 2 bases, and 11 bases lay between the germline ends. Looked up from germline, CDR1 is LNHDA and CDR2 is SQIVND (reference sequence). CDR3 sequence reads: CASSMRGLAYEQYF. CDR3 in DNA: TGTGCCAGTAGTATGCGGGGATTAGCCTACGAGCAGTACTTC.

This chain's CDR3 is CASSISSARFQHF. The DNA for the CDR3 is TGTGCCAGTAGTATAAGTTCGGCTAGGTTCCAGCATTTT. The chain links TRBV19 to TRBJ1-5; no reliable D call. The germline CDR1 and CDR2 sequences are LNHDA and SQIVND (reference sequence). This CDR3 has 13 residues. Trimming stripped 2 bases from V and 12 bases from J, with 14 bases between.

This chain links TRBV4-1 with TRBJ1-3; D is possibly TRBD1 (6 bases). With 2 bases removed from V and 2 bases from J, the gap between germline ends came to 10 bases. The CDR3 runs to 15 residues. Germline V gene sequence: CDR1 MGHRA, CDR2 YSYEKL. CDR3 protein: CASSQPTGTGNTIYF. As DNA, the CDR3 is TGCGCCAGCAGCCAACCCACAGGGACTGGAAACACCATATATTTT.

The rearrangement uses TRBV21-1 and TRBJ2-1; TRBD2 reflects the table's D call only, with no check against the DNA. TRBV21-1 is annotated as a pseudogene. The CDR3 covers 14 residues. The CDR3: CASSKAFMGGEQFF. DNA for the CDR3: TGTGCCAGCAGCAAAGCCTTTATGGGGGGTGAGCAGTTCTTC.

This clone was seen once. The chain uses TRBV28 and TRBJ1-1; D not resolved. CDR3 length: 15 residues. V was shortened by 6 bases and J by 0 bases, with 14 bases between the two germline ends. Germline CDR1 is MDHEN and CDR2 is SYDVKM. The CDR3 nucleotides read TGTGCCAGCAGAACACAGAGGGTGGTGAACACTGAAGCTTTCTTT. Translating gives CASRTQRVVNTEAFF.

The J gene is TRBJ2-5, the V gene TRBV29-1, with 10 nucleotides matching TRBD2. The germline V gene encodes CDR1 SQVTM and CDR2 ANQGSEA. Unmatched junction bases numbered 4, after V lost 4 bases and J lost 5 bases. The CDR3 has 13 residues. The CDR3, as DNA: TGCAGCGTTGTTCTAGCGGGAGTTGAGACCCAGTACTTC. This translates into CSVVLAGVETQYF.

The chain joins TRBV30 to TRBJ1-2, with D perhaps matching TRBD1 (6 bases). Per germline, CDR1 GTSNPN and CDR2 SVGIG (reference sequence). The CDR3 is made up of 14 amino acids. V was cut by 2 bases and J by 4 bases, with 14 bases left in between. The CDR3, as DNA: TGTGCCTGGAGTATGGGGGGGCATTCCTATGGCTACACCTTC. This gives the protein CAWSMGGHSYGYTF.

This clone was seen once. V usage is TRBV30 and J usage is TRBJ1-2, with TRBD1 matching over 7 bases. Trimming removed 0 bases from V and 8 bases from J; junction bases left unmatched: 6. The CDR3 has 13 amino acids. Per the germline V gene, CDR1 is GTSNPN and CDR2 is SVGIG (reference sequence). The CDR3 coding sequence is TGTGCCTGGAGTGTACAGGGGATCGAGGGCTACACCTTC. Translation gives CAWSVQGIEGYTF.

The J gene is TRBJ2-3, the V gene TRBV7-2; TRBD2 agrees at 7 bases. Germline V gene sequence: CDR1 SGHTA, CDR2 FQGNSA. CDR3 length equals 16 residues. Germline trimming cut 6 bases from V and 1 base from J; bases unmatched to any gene: 10. CDR3 protein: CASSLVAGEGTDTQYF. The CDR3 nucleotides are TGTGCCAGCAGTTTGGTTGCGGGAGAAGGCACAGATACGCAGTATTTT.

The chain uses TRBV12-3 or TRBV12-4 and TRBJ1-2; TRBD1 aligns across 7 bases. The CDR3 covers 13 residues. Losses at the gene ends were 7 bases for V and 6 bases for J; bases not matched to a gene: 8. CDR3 residues: CASNLQGSHGYTF. The CDR3 DNA reads TGTGCCAGCAACTTACAGGGGAGTCATGGCTACACCTTC.

The genes are TRBV7-9 and TRBJ2-7; TRBD1 aligns across 7 bases. V lost 4 bases and J lost 6; bases outside the gene matches: 6. This CDR3 comprises 13 residues. CDR1 and CDR2 (germline): SEHNR, FQNEAQ (reference sequence). The CDR3 DNA reads as TGTGCCAGCAGCTCCCAGGGGGATGCCGAGCAGTACGTC. This translates into CASSSQGDAEQYV.

V is TRBV7-2 and J is TRBJ2-2, with 8 nucleotides matching TRBD2. V lost 5 bases and J lost 8; bases outside the gene matches: 10. The CDR3 covers 15 residues. Germline CDR1 SGHTA, CDR2 FQGNSA. The CDR3 loop reads CASSKGLGLFGELFF. Here the CDR3 DNA reads TGTGCCAGCAGCAAGGGACTAGGCCTTTTTGGGGAGCTGTTTTTT.

The chain is built from TRBV6-5 and TRBJ1-2; perhaps TRBD1 as D (6 bases). Between the trimmed V and J ends, which lost 0 bases and 8 bases, there was a span of 13 bases. The CDR3 consists of 14 residues. Germline-derived CDR1 and CDR2 are MNHEY and SVGAGI. In DNA, the CDR3 is TGTGCCAGCAGTTACTCGATGGGGGGGCAAGGCTACACCTTC. Its translation is CASSYSMGGQGYTF.

J is TRBJ1-2 and V is TRBV11-2; TRBD1 aligns across 10 bases. Germline CDR1 and CDR2: SGHAT and FQNNGV. This CDR3 is built from 17 residues. V shed 5 bases and J 5 bases; nucleotides not matched to a gene: 14. The CDR3, as DNA: TGTGCCAGCAGCCCCGGGACAGGGGAATCAGTGGGGTATGGCTACACCTTC. Encoded protein: CASSPGTGESVGYGYTF.

The rearrangement joins TRBV9 to TRBJ2-2; tentative D call: TRBD1 (6 bases). The CDR3 runs to 15 residues. V shed 0 bases and J shed 0 bases, with 6 bases lying between them. Germline-derived CDR1 and CDR2 are SGDLS and YYNGEE. The CDR3 bases are TGTGCCAGCAGCGTAGAGGGGGCGAACACCGGGGAGCTGTTTTTT. Translation: CASSVEGANTGELFF.

The chain combines TRBV9 with TRBJ2-5; D remains ambiguous. CDR1 is SGDLS, CDR2 YYNGEE, per germline. V dropped 0 bases and J dropped 7 bases, with 16 bases sitting between them. The CDR3 length is 15 residues. CDR3 residues: CASSVATSSLGTQYF. CDR3 in DNA: TGTGCCAGCAGCGTAGCTACGAGTTCCCTAGGGACCCAGTACTTC. The entire variable domain, with the rest obtained from reference TRBV9 and TRBJ2-5, is as follows: DSGVTQTPKHLITATGQRVTLRCSPRSGDLSVYWYQQSLDQGLQFLIQYYNGEERAKGNILERFSAQQFPDLHSELNLSSLELGDSALYFCASSVATSSLGTQYFGPGTRLLVL.

The count of this clone is one. V is TRBV19 and J is TRBJ2-7; D not resolved. V was trimmed by 2 bases and J by 0 bases, leaving 5 bases between them. Per the germline V gene, CDR1 is LNHDA and CDR2 is SQIVND (reference sequence). The CDR3 is 13 residues long. The CDR3 loop is CASSILHSYEQYF. CDR3 in DNA: TGTGCCAGTAGTATATTACACTCCTACGAGCAGTACTTC.

This chain uses TRBV18 with TRBJ2-1; 8 bases map to TRBD2. Trimming took 6 bases from V and 2 from J; bases not matched to a gene: 12. This CDR3 spans 17 amino acids. The germline gives CDR1 KGHSH, CDR2 LQKENI. This CDR3 is CASSPPIAGLAYNEQFF. The CDR3 DNA reads as TGTGCCAGCTCTCCCCCGATAGCGGGACTCGCCTACAATGAGCAGTTCTTC. The complete variable domain, with remaining parts taken from reference TRBV18 and TRBJ2-1, reads NAGVMQNPRHLVRRRGQEARLRCSPMKGHSHVYWYRQLPEEGLKFMVYLQKENIIDESGMPKERFSAEFPKEGPSILRIQQVVRGDSAAYFCASSPPIAGLAYNEQFFGPGTRLTVL.

The chain combines TRBV28 with TRBJ1-5; perhaps TRBD1 as D (5 bases). Trimming stripped 3 bases from V and 4 bases from J, with 10 bases between. The CDR3 consists of 14 residues. Germline CDR1 MDHEN, CDR2 SYDVKM. The CDR3 reads CASSLRGGNQPQHF. Written as DNA, the CDR3 is TGTGCCAGCAGTTTGCGGGGGGGGAATCAGCCCCAGCATTTT.

This chain uses TRBV27 with TRBJ1-2; D perhaps matches TRBD1 (5 bases). The V gene's germline CDR1 is MNHEY and CDR2 SMNVEV (reference sequence). Trimming took 5 bases from V and 0 from J, leaving 16 bases between them. This CDR3 contains 16 residues. This chain's CDR3 is CASSPHMGQPNYGYTF. The DNA for the CDR3 is TGTGCCAGCAGTCCCCATATGGGGCAGCCTAACTATGGCTACACCTTC.

The V gene is TRBV7-2, the J gene TRBJ1-1; TRBD1 matches 9 bases. Looked up from germline, CDR1 is SGHTA and CDR2 is FQGNSA. The junction had 15 bases not matched to a gene; V was cut back by 5 bases and J by 5 bases. The CDR3 consists of 17 residues. The CDR3 spells CASSPVRVQGARTEAFF. The CDR3, as DNA: TGTGCCAGCAGCCCTGTTAGGGTACAGGGGGCGCGTACTGAAGCTTTCTTT. The full variable domain, its missing parts supplied by reference TRBV7-2 and TRBJ1-1, is GAGVSQSPSNKVTEKGKDVELRCDPISGHTALYWYRQSLGQGLEFLIYFQGNSAPDKSGLPSDRFSAERTGGSVSTLTIQRTQQEDSAVYLCASSPVRVQGARTEAFFGQGTRLTVV.

The V call is TRBV19, the J call TRBJ2-1; tentative D call: TRBD1 (7 bases). Trimming removed 0 bases from V and 11 bases from J, with 17 bases in between. The CDR3 runs to 15 residues. Germline assignment: CDR1 LNHDA and CDR2 SQIVND (reference sequence). The CDR3 DNA sequence: TGTGCCAGTAGTATAGAAGGAAGGGGGCGGGACAAGCAGTTCTTC. It codes for CASSIEGRGRDKQFF.

The rearrangement uses TRBV6-6 and TRBJ1-2; 7 nucleotides match TRBD1. Germline V CDR1 and CDR2: MNHNY, SVGAGI (reference sequence). This CDR3 has 14 amino acids. V was pared by 2 bases and J by 4 bases, with 4 bases of the junction left unmatched. The CDR3 here is CASSYQDRPYGYTF. CDR3 sequence (DNA): TGTGCCAGCAGTTACCAGGACAGGCCCTATGGCTACACCTTC.

The chain employs TRBV19 and TRBJ1-5, with 8 nucleotides matching TRBD1. Germline values: CDR1 LNHDA, CDR2 SQIVND (reference sequence). Germline trimming cut 7 bases from V and 3 bases from J; bases unmatched to any gene: 5. This CDR3 spans 14 amino acids. CDR3 sequence: CASKETGVNQPQHF. CDR3 DNA: TGTGCCAGTAAAGAGACAGGGGTCAATCAGCCCCAGCATTTT.

V usage is TRBV4-2 and J usage is TRBJ1-5, with 9 bases identical to TRBD1. The CDR3 has 16 residues. CDR1 LGHNA and CDR2 YNFKEQ come from the germline V gene. The J segment lost 3 bases and the V segment lost 3 bases, leaving 6 bases of the junction unmatched. The CDR3 is CASSQDNRGLNQPQHF. The CDR3 nucleotides read TGTGCCAGCAGCCAGGATAACAGGGGGCTCAATCAGCCCCAGCATTTT.

This clone was counted a single time. The CDR3 DNA is TGTGCCAGCAGTCCTCCCGGGGGGCTAGCTTTCTTT. It translates to CASSPPGGLAFF. The chain uses TRBV28 and TRBJ1-1; perhaps TRBD1 as D (6 bases). The CDR3 length is 12 residues. The germline V and J ends were trimmed by 5 bases and 10 bases, with 14 bases remaining between them. CDR1 MDHEN and CDR2 SYDVKM come from the germline V gene. The whole variable domain, remainder taken from reference TRBV28 and TRBJ1-1, is DVKVTQSSRYLVKRTGEKVFLECVQDMDHENMFWYRQDPGLGLRLIYFSYDVKMKEKGDIPEGYSVSREKKERFSLILESASTNQTSMYLCASSPPGGLAFFGQGTRLTVV.

This chain connects TRBV4-2 to TRBJ2-1; 14 nucleotides line up with TRBD2. Germline V gives CDR1 LGHNA, CDR2 YNFKEQ. The CDR3 spans 15 residues. After removal of 4 bases from V and 9 bases from J, the junction contained 5 bases not matched to a gene. CDR3 sequence reads: CASSPGLAGEVEQFF. The CDR3 nucleotides are TGTGCCAGCAGCCCGGGACTAGCGGGAGAGGTTGAGCAGTTCTTC.